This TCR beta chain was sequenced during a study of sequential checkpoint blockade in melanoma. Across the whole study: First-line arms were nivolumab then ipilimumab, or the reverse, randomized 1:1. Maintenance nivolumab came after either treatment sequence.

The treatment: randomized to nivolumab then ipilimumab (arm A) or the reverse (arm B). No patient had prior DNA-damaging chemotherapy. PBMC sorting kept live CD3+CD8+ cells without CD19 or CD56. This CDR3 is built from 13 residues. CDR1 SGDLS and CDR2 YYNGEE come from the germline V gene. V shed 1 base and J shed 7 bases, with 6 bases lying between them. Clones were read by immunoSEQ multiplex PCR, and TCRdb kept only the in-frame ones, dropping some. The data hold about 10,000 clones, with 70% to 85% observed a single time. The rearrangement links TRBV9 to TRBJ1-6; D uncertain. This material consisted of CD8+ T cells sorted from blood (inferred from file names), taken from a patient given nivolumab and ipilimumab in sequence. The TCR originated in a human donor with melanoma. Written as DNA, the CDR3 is TGTGCCAGCAGCGTATACAGCAATTCACCCCTCCACTTT. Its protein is CASSVYSNSPLHF.